These 30 T cell receptor beta chains were all obtained from the same sample, sequenced in a study of cytomegalovirus exposure and HLA in healthy donors. Clones were sequenced by immunoSEQ multiplex PCR, and TCRdb holds only the in-frame ones, with some missing. The sample lists approximately 180,000 clones, approximately 87% occurring once. Sequencing was carried out using PBMCs. These receptor sequences come from a woman aged 25 to 39 in good health and CMV-seronegative.

The table lists this clone with a count of one. The rearrangement uses TRBV13 and TRBJ2-7, with TRBD2 as a possible D gene (5 bases). The CDR3 runs 14 residues. V was cut by 5 bases and J by 3 bases, with 14 bases left in between. Germline CDR1 and CDR2: PRHDT and FYEKMQ (reference sequence). DNA for the CDR3: TGTGCCAGCAGCCGGAGGACGGAAGACTACGAGCAGTACTTC. Encoded protein: CASSRRTEDYEQYF.

This chain joins TRBV15 and TRBJ1-4; 8 nucleotides agree with TRBD1. The germline V gene has CDR1 LNHNV and CDR2 YYDKDF (reference sequence). There are 17 residues in the CDR3. Germline trimming cut 1 base from V and 3 bases from J; bases unmatched to any gene: 7. CDR3 residues: CATSRALKTGANEKLFF. CDR3 in DNA: TGTGCCACCAGCAGAGCCCTTAAGACAGGGGCTAATGAAAAACTGTTTTTT.

The chain joins TRBV10-3 to TRBJ2-7; D perhaps matches TRBD1 (6 bases). V was trimmed by 10 bases and J by 0 bases, leaving 10 bases between them. The CDR3 spans 12 residues. Germline V gene sequence: CDR1 ENHRY, CDR2 SYGVKD. The CDR3 DNA sequence: TGTGCCACACAGGGCCTCTCCTACGAGCAGTACTTC. Translating gives CATQGLSYEQYF.

This chain joins TRBV5-1 and TRBJ2-1; D perhaps matches TRBD1 (6 bases). Germline-derived CDR1 and CDR2 are SGHRS and YFSETQ. V was clipped by 4 bases and J by 10 bases, with 9 bases between them. The CDR3 has 11 residues. The CDR3 loop reads CASSQTGEQFF. In nucleotides, the CDR3 is TGCGCCAGCAGCCAAACAGGGGAGCAGTTCTTC.

The chain carries TRBV29-1 and TRBJ2-3, with unresolved D. This CDR3 spans 15 amino acids. Germline V gene lookup returns CDR1 SQVTM and CDR2 ANQGSEA. V was cut by 2 bases and J by 0 bases, with 12 bases left in between. The CDR3 loop is CSVELAQKSTDTQYF. CDR3 sequence (DNA): TGCAGCGTTGAATTGGCACAGAAAAGCACAGATACGCAGTATTTT.

This clone was recorded once. V and J are TRBV5-1 and TRBJ1-1; 8 nucleotides align to TRBD1. The CDR3 is 15 amino acids. Germline V gene sequence: CDR1 SGHRS, CDR2 YFSETQ. V shed 1 base, J shed 4 bases, and the junction held 6 bases outside the gene matches. CDR3 sequence: CASSLSAGGVTEAFF. The CDR3 coding sequence is TGCGCCAGCAGCTTGTCGGCAGGGGGCGTCACTGAAGCTTTCTTT.

Comments on this clone: Sequence at one end of the junction differs from germline and may be a read error. The V call is TRBV7-8, the J call TRBJ1-1; the match to TRBD1 covers 9 bases. This CDR3 has 17 amino acids. The germline V gene encodes CDR1 SGHVS and CDR2 FQNEAQ. The CDR3: CASNLIRTGQGNTEAFF. In nucleotides, the CDR3 is TGTGCCAGCAACTTAATTAGAACGGGACAGGGGAACACTGAAGCTTTCTTT.

V gene TRBV13 combines with J gene TRBJ2-7, with 9 nucleotides matching TRBD2. Per germline, CDR1 PRHDT and CDR2 FYEKMQ (reference sequence). The CDR3 consists of 19 residues. The V and J ends lost 2 bases and 6 bases, in that order; junction bases with no gene match: 20. The CDR3 is CASSLSGWSGGIGVGEQYF. DNA of the CDR3: TGTGCCAGCAGCTTATCTGGGTGGAGCGGGGGGATAGGAGTTGGCGAGCAGTACTTC.

This rearrangement joins TRBV6-1 to TRBJ2-1; D call uncertain. Looked up from germline, CDR1 is MNHNS and CDR2 is SASEGT. Trimming removed 8 bases from V and 8 bases from J, with 19 bases in between. This CDR3 has 14 residues. CDR3 nucleotides: TGTGCCAGCCTAAAAGGTGCAGGCAAGGATGAGCAGTTCTTC. Protein product: CASLKGAGKDEQFF.

The rearrangement joins TRBV7-2 to TRBJ2-2; 9 bases are a match to TRBD1. With 1 base clipped from V and 5 bases from J, the junction kept 8 bases outside the gene matches. Germline CDR1 reads SGHTA; CDR2 reads FQGNSA. This CDR3 spans 17 amino acids. The CDR3 DNA reads as TGTGCCAGCAGCTTAGGCGGACAGGGGATACTAACCGGGGAGCTGTTTTTT. As protein: CASSLGGQGILTGELFF.

The J gene is TRBJ2-3, the V gene TRBV9, with 7 bases matching TRBD2. The CDR3 is 15 amino acids. Trimming at V came to 4 bases and at J to 0 bases, leaving 5 bases not matched to a gene. Germline V CDR1 and CDR2: SGDLS, YYNGEE. CDR3 coding DNA: TGTGCCAGCAGCAAGAGTAGCGGGAGCACAGATACGCAGTATTTT. Residues: CASSKSSGSTDTQYF.

The chain links TRBV9 to TRBJ2-7, with 8 positions matching TRBD1. The CDR3 is made up of 14 amino acids. Trimming at V came to 4 bases and at J to 2 bases, leaving 5 bases not matched to a gene. Germline lookup yields CDR1 SGDLS and CDR2 YYNGEE. CDR3 loop: CASSPGQGTYEQYF. In DNA, the CDR3 is TGTGCCAGCAGCCCAGGACAGGGAACCTACGAGCAGTACTTC.

The rearrangement links TRBV7-6 to TRBJ2-1; 8 bases align to TRBD2. The CDR3 loop spans 17 amino acids. V shed 4 bases and J 8 bases; nucleotides not matched to a gene: 16. Germline CDR1 SGHVS, CDR2 FNYEAQ. The CDR3 loop reads CASSSTLERGKFDEQFF. DNA for the CDR3: TGTGCCAGCAGCTCAACCCTGGAGCGGGGGAAGTTCGATGAGCAGTTCTTC.

The chain recombines TRBV7-8 with TRBJ2-1, with D perhaps TRBD1 (6 bases). Germline V gives CDR1 SGHVS, CDR2 FQNEAQ. V lost 1 base, J lost 2 bases, and 9 bases lay in between. This CDR3 region has 15 residues. CDR3 DNA sequence: TGTGCCAGCAGCTTAGGGGGACATACCTACAATGAGCAGTTCTTC. Protein product: CASSLGGHTYNEQFF.

The V gene is TRBV27, the J gene TRBJ1-6, with D unclear. The length of the CDR3 is 15 residues. CDR1 is MNHEY and CDR2 is SMNVEV in the germline V gene (reference sequence). Trimming left V 2 bases short and J 2 bases short, with 7 bases between. CDR3 coding DNA: TGTGCCAGCAGTTTAATCTCTACCTATAATTCACCCCTCCACTTT. Residues: CASSLISTYNSPLHF.

Remarks on this clone: One junction end does not reproduce the germline sequence, and a read error may be involved. V gene TRBV7-7 combines with J gene TRBJ2-3; 11 bases are a match to TRBD1. There are 15 residues in the CDR3. Germline CDR1 SSHAT, CDR2 FNYEAQ (reference sequence). The CDR3 DNA follows: TGTGCTAGCAGCTTAGGGACAGGGGGTATAGATACGCAGTATTTT. It codes for CASSLGTGGIDTQYF.

The chain has TRBV5-1 and TRBJ1-1, with a possible D match to TRBD1 (6 bases). V shed 2 bases and J shed 0 bases, with 20 bases lying between them. The CDR3 is made up of 18 amino acids. Germline V CDR1 and CDR2: SGHRS, YFSETQ. DNA of the CDR3: TGCGCCAGCAGCTTCGATCCCCCGGGACAACGATTGAACACTGAAGCTTTCTTT. This sequence encodes CASSFDPPGQRLNTEAFF.

The chain recombines TRBV2 with TRBJ2-7, with TRBD1 matching over 7 bases. Germline V CDR1 and CDR2: SNHLY, FYNNEI. With V trimmed by 5 bases and J by 3 bases, 7 bases remained unmatched. The CDR3 spans 14 residues. The CDR3 here is CASSKTGVFYEQYF. The CDR3 DNA reads as TGTGCCAGCAGTAAAACAGGGGTGTTCTACGAGCAGTACTTC.

This clone showed up just once. This sequence joins TRBV27 and TRBJ2-7, with 9 bases identical to TRBD1. V gave up 1 base and J gave up 5 bases; unmatched junction bases: 6. Germline V lookup: CDR1 MNHEY, CDR2 SMNVEV (reference sequence). The CDR3 extends over 15 amino acids. Here the CDR3 reads CASSLFGTGNHEQYF. The CDR3 DNA is TGTGCCAGCAGTTTATTTGGGACAGGGAACCACGAGCAGTACTTC.

The chain employs TRBV6-6 and TRBJ1-3; TRBD1 agrees at 7 bases. The length of the CDR3 is 15 residues. Germline V gene sequence: CDR1 MNHNY, CDR2 SVGAGI (reference sequence). The ends lost 4 bases at V and 4 bases at J; junction bases unmatched: 7. The CDR3 DNA follows: TGTGCCAGCAGTTCTGAACGACAGGGCGGAAACACCATATATTTT. Its protein product is CASSSERQGGNTIYF.

The V gene is TRBV5-6, the J gene TRBJ2-7; a possible D gene is TRBD2 (5 bases). The CDR3 loop spans 14 amino acids. Germline V gene data show CDR1 as SGHDT and CDR2 as YYEEEE. Trimming left V 2 bases short and J 7 bases short, with 16 bases between. CDR3 region: CASSLRSGTGEQYF. In DNA form, the CDR3 reads TGTGCCAGCAGCTTAAGGAGCGGTACGGGGGAGCAGTACTTC.

The V call is TRBV9, the J call TRBJ1-1; TRBD1 agrees at 8 bases. With V trimmed by 3 bases and J by 3 bases, 7 bases remained unmatched. This CDR3 has 15 amino acids. CDR1 is SGDLS, CDR2 YYNGEE, per germline. DNA for the CDR3: TGTGCCAGCAGCGCCGCAGGGGGCCCAGACACTGAAGCTTTCTTT. Translated, it gives CASSAAGGPDTEAFF. Based on the CDR3 plus reference TRBV9 and TRBJ1-1, the full variable domain is DSGVTQTPKHLITATGQRVTLRCSPRSGDLSVYWYQQSLDQGLQFLIQYYNGEERAKGNILERFSAQQFPDLHSELNLSSLELGDSALYFCASSAAGGPDTEAFFGQGTRLTVV.

V and J are TRBV7-9 and TRBJ2-1; D perhaps matches TRBD2 (6 bases). Germline loops: CDR1 SEHNR, CDR2 FQNEAQ (reference sequence). Trimming left V 0 bases short and J 8 bases short, with 14 bases between. This CDR3 contains 15 residues. CDR3 loop: CASSLATAGWYEQFF. The CDR3 nucleotides are TGTGCCAGCAGCTTAGCGACGGCGGGGTGGTATGAGCAGTTCTTC.

This clone was counted between two and nine times. This chain connects TRBV11-2 to TRBJ2-7; 8 nucleotides match TRBD1. This CDR3 has 14 residues. Losses at the gene ends were 5 bases for V and 3 bases for J; bases not matched to a gene: 6. CDR1 is SGHAT and CDR2 is FQNNGV in the germline V gene. CDR3 coding DNA: TGTGCCAGCAGCCTTATACAGGGGGTCTACGAGCAGTACTTC. Protein: CASSLIQGVYEQYF. Full variable domain (missing parts from reference TRBV11-2 and TRBJ2-7): EAGVAQSPRYKIIEKRQSVAFWCNPISGHATLYWYQQILGQGPKLLIQFQNNGVVDDSQLPKDRFSAERLKGVDSTLKIQPAKLEDSAVYLCASSLIQGVYEQYFGPGTRLTVT.

This rearrangement joins TRBV2 to TRBJ2-7, with 11 nucleotides matching TRBD1. V trimming: 6 bases; J trimming: 5 bases; junction bases outside the gene matches: 6. Germline lookup yields CDR1 SNHLY and CDR2 FYNNEI. The CDR3 totals 14 residues. CDR3: CASRPGQGVDEQYF. The CDR3 nucleotides read TGTGCCAGCAGACCGGGACAGGGGGTTGACGAGCAGTACTTC.

V is TRBV2 and J is TRBJ2-1, with 11 bases aligning to TRBD1. The CDR3 spans 16 residues. In germline, CDR1 is SNHLY, CDR2 FYNNEI. Unmatched junction bases numbered 8, after V lost 6 bases and J lost 4 bases. The CDR3 sequence: CASRTRRDRGYNEQFF. The CDR3 region has the DNA TGTGCCAGCAGGACTAGACGGGACAGGGGGTACAATGAGCAGTTCTTC.

The CDR3 loop reads CASSKEGQGAEYEQYF. In DNA form, the CDR3 reads TGTGCCAGCAGCAAAGAGGGACAGGGGGCTGAATACGAGCAGTACTTC. This rearrangement joins TRBV21-1 to TRBJ2-7; the table's D gene call, TRBD1, was not cross checked with the DNA. TRBV21-1 is tagged as a pseudogene. The CDR3 loop spans 16 amino acids.

The chain recombines TRBV6-6 with TRBJ2-3; 8 bases match TRBD2. V lost 5 bases to trimming and J lost 4 bases; unmatched junction nucleotides: 2. Germline-derived CDR1 and CDR2 are MNHNY and SVGAGI (reference sequence). This CDR3 is built from 13 residues. Here the CDR3 reads CASSPTSADTQYF. In DNA, the CDR3 is TGTGCCAGCAGTCCGACTAGCGCAGATACGCAGTATTTT.

The chain has TRBV10-3 and TRBJ1-5; tentatively, D is TRBD1 (5 bases). Deletions cut 8 bases from V and 2 bases from J, with 13 bases between. Germline CDR1 reads ENHRY; CDR2 reads SYGVKD. This CDR3 comprises 14 residues. The CDR3 reads CAISREGGNQPQHF. CDR3 nucleotides: TGTGCCATCTCCAGGGAAGGCGGCAATCAGCCCCAGCATTTT.

This chain uses TRBV5-1 with TRBJ1-4, with 7 bases lining up with TRBD1. Germline CDR1 SGHRS, CDR2 YFSETQ. The CDR3 totals 20 residues. With V trimmed by 2 bases and J by 0 bases, 16 bases remained unmatched. The CDR3 DNA reads TGCGCCAGCAGCTTTTCTTCGGTGTTGGGGCAGGGGGCAACTAATGAAAAACTGTTTTTT. Translation gives CASSFSSVLGQGATNEKLFF.